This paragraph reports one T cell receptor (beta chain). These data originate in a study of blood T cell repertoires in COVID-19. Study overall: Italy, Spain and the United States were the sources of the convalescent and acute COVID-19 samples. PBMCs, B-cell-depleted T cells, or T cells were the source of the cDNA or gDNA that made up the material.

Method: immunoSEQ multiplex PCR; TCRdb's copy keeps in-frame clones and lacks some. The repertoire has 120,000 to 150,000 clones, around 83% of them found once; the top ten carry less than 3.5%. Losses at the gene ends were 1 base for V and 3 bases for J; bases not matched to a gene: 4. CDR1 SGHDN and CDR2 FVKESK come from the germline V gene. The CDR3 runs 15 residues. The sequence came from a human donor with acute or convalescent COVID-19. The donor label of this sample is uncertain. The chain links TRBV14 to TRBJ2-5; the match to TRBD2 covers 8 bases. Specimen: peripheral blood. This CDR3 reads CASSQGLTSEETQYF. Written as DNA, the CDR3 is TGTGCCAGCAGCCAAGGCCTGACTAGCGAAGAGACCCAGTACTTC.